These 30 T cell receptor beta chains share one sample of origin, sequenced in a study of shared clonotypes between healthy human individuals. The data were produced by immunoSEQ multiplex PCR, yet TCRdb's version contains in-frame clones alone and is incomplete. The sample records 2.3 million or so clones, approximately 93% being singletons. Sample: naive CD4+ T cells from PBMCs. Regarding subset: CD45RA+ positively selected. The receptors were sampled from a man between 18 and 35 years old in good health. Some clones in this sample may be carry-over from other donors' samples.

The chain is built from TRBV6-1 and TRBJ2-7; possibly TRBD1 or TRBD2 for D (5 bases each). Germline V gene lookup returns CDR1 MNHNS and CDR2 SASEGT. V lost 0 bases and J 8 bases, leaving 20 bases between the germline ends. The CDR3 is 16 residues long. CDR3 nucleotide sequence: TGTGCCAGCAGTGAAGCCTCGGCAGGGAGATCTACGAAGCAGTACTTC. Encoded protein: CASSEASAGRSTKQYF.

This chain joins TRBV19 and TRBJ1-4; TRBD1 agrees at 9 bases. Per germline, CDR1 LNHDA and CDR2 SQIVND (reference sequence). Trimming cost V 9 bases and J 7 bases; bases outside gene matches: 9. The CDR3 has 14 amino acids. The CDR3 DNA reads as TGTGCCAGCTTGGACAGGGGATCGGGTGAAAAACTGTTTTTT. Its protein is CASLDRGSGEKLFF.

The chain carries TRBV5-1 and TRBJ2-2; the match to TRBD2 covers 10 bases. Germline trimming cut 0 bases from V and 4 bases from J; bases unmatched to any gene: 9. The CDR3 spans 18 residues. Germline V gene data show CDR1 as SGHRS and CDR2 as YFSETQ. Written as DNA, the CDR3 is TGCGCCAGCAGCTTGGTATTAGCGGGAGGTGGTCCCACCGGGGAGCTGTTTTTT. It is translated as CASSLVLAGGGPTGELFF. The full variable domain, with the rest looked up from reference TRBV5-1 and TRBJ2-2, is KAGVTQTPRYLIKTRGQQVTLSCSPISGHRSVSWYQQTPGQGLQFLFEYFSETQRNKGNFPGRFSGRQFSNSRSEMNVSTLELGDSALYLCASSLVLAGGGPTGELFFGEGSRLTVL.

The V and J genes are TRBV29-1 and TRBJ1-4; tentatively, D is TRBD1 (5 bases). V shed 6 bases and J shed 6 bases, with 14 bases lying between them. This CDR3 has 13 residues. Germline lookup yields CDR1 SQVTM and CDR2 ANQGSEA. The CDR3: CSVAGRMDEKLFF. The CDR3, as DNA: TGCAGCGTGGCGGGGCGGATGGATGAAAAACTGTTTTTT.

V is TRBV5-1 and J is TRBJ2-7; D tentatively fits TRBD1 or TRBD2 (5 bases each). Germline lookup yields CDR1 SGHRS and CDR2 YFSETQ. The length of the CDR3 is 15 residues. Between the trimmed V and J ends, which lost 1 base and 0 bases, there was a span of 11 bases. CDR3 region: CASSLLGTTSYEQYF. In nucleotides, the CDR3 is TGCGCCAGCAGCTTGCTTGGGACCACCTCCTACGAGCAGTACTTC.

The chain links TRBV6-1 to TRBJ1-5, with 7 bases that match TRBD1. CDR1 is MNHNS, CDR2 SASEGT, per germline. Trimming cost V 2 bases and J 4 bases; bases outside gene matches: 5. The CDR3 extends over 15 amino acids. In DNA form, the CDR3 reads TGTGCCAGCAGTGAACAGGGGGGGGTGAATCAGCCCCAGCATTTT. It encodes CASSEQGGVNQPQHF.

The CDR3 spells CASSTPFKGNTGELFF. In nucleotides, the CDR3 is TGTGCCAGCAGCACGCCCTTCAAAGGGAACACCGGGGAGCTGTTTTTT. This chain links TRBV7-9 with TRBJ2-2; D not resolved. The V end lost 5 bases, the J end lost 1 base, and 14 bases lay between the germline ends. The CDR3 covers 16 residues. Germline values: CDR1 SEHNR, CDR2 FQNEAQ (reference sequence).

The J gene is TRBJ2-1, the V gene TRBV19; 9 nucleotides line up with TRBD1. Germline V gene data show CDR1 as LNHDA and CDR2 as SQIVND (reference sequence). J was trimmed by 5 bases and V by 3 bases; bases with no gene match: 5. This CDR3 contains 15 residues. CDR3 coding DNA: TGTGCCAGTAGTATTACAGGGGGCCGGAACAATGAGCAGTTCTTC. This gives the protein CASSITGGRNNEQFF.

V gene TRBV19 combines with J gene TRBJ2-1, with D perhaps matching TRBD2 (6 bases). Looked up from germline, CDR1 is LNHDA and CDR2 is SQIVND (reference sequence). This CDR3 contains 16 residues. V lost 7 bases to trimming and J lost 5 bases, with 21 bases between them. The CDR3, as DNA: TGTGCCAGTACCTCTCCTCCGGGACTGTTACACAATGAGCAGTTCTTC. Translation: CASTSPPGLLHNEQFF.

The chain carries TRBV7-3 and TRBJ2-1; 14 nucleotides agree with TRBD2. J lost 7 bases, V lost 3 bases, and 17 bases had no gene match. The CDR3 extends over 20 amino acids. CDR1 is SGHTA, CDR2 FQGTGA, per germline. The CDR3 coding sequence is TGTGCCAGCAGCTTCATCAGGACTAGCGGGAGGACTCTCGCCGCGAATGAGCAGTTCTTC. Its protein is CASSFIRTSGRTLAANEQFF.

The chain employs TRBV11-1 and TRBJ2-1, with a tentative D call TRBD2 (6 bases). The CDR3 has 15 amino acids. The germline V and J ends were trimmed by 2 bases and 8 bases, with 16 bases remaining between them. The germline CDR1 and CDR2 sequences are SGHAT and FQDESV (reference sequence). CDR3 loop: CASSLRWFGSDEQFF. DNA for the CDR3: TGTGCCAGCAGCTTAAGGTGGTTCGGGAGTGATGAGCAGTTCTTC.

As DNA, the CDR3 is TGCGCCAGCAGCCAAGATGGACTAGCGGGTTCCAGCTCCTACAATGAGCAGTTCTTC. It is translated as CASSQDGLAGSSSYNEQFF. This chain uses TRBV4-1 with TRBJ2-1; 11 bases fit TRBD2. V lost 0 bases and J lost 0; bases outside the gene matches: 7. The CDR3 contains 19 residues. CDR1 MGHRA and CDR2 YSYEKL come from the germline V gene.

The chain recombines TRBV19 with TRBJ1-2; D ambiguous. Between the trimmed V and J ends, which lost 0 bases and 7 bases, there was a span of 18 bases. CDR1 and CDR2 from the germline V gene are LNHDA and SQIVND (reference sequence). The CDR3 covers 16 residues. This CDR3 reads CASSIDQRFGLGGYTF. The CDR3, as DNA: TGTGCCAGTAGTATAGATCAACGCTTCGGGCTCGGTGGCTACACCTTC.

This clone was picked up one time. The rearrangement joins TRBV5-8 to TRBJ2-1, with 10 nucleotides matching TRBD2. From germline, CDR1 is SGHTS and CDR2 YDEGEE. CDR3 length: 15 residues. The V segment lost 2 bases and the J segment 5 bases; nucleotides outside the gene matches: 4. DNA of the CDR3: TGTGCCAGCAGCTTTCTAGCGGGAGATCACAATGAGCAGTTCTTC. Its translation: CASSFLAGDHNEQFF.

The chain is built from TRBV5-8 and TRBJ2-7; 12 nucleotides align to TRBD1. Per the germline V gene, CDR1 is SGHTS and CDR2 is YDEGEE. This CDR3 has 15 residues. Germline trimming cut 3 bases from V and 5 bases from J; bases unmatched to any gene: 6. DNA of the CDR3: TGTGCCAGCAGCTCAACCTGGGACAGGGGGCACGAGCAGTACTTC. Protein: CASSSTWDRGHEQYF.

The CDR3 DNA is TGTGCCAGCACCCCAGCACGGTTTTATGGCTACACCTTC. This codes for CASTPARFYGYTF. The chain links TRBV16 to TRBJ1-2, with unresolved D. Deletions cut 7 bases from V and 5 bases from J, with 14 bases between. The germline V gene encodes CDR1 KGHSY and CDR2 FQNENV. This CDR3 has 13 amino acids.

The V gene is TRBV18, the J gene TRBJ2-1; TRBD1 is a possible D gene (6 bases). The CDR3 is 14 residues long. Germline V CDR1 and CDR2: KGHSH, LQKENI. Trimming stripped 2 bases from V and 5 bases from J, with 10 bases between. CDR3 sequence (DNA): TGTGCCAGCTCACCATTCGGACAGCACAATGAGCAGTTCTTC. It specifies CASSPFGQHNEQFF.

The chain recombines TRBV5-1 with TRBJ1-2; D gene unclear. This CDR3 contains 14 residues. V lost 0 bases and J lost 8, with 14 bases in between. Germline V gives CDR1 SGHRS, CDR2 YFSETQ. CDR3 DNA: TGCGCCAGCAGCTTGGGGGATGAGAGACGGGGCTACACCTTC. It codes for CASSLGDERRGYTF.

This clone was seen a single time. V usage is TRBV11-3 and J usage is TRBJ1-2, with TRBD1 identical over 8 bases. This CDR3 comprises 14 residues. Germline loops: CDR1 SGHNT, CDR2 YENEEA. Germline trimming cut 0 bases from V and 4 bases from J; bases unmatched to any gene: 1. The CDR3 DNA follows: TGTGCCAGCAGCTTAGACAGGGGGCCCTATGGCTACACCTTC. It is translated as CASSLDRGPYGYTF.

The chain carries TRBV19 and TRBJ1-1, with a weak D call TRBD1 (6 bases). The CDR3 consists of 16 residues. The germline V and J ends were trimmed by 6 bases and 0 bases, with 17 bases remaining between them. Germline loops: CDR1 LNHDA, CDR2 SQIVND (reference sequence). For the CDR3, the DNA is TGTGCCAGTAGCGACGGGGGCGCCCCTATGAACACTGAAGCTTTCTTT. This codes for CASSDGGAPMNTEAFF.

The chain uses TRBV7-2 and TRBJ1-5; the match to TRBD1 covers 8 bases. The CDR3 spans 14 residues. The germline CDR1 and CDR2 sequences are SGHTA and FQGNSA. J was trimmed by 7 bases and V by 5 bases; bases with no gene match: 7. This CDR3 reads CASSADRVRQPQHF. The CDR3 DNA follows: TGTGCCAGCAGCGCGGACAGGGTAAGGCAGCCCCAGCATTTT.

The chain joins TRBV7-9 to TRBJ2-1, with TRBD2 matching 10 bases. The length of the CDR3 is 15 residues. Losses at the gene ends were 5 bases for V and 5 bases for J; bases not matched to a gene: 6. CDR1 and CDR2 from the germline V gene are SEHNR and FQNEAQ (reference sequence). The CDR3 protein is CASSPTLAGDNEQFF. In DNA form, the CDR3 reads TGTGCCAGCAGCCCCACCCTAGCGGGAGACAATGAGCAGTTCTTC. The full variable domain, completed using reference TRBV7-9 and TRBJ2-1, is DTGVSQNPRHKITKRGQNVTFRCDPISEHNRLYWYRQTLGQGPEFLTYFQNEAQLEKSRLLSDRFSAERPKGSFSTLEIQRTEQGDSAMYLCASSPTLAGDNEQFFGPGTRLTVL.

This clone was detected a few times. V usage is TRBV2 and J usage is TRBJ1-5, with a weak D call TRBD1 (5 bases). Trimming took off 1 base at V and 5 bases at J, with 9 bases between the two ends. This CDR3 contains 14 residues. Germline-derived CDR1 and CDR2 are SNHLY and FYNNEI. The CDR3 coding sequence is TGTGCCAGCAGTGAAGGGGACGGTTATCAGCCCCAGCATTTT. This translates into CASSEGDGYQPQHF.

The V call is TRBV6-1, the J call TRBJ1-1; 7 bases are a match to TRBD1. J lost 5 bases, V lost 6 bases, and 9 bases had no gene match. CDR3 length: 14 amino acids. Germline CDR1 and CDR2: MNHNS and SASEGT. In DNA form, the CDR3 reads TGTGCCAGCAGAACGAGACAGGGTGAAACTGAAGCTTTCTTT. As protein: CASRTRQGETEAFF.

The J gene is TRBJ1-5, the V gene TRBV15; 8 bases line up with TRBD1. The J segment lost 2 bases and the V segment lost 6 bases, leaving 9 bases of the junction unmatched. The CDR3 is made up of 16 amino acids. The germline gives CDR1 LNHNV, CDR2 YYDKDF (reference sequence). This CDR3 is CATSRGGTGRNQPQHF. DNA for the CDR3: TGTGCCACCAGTCGAGGAGGGACAGGCCGCAATCAGCCCCAGCATTTT.

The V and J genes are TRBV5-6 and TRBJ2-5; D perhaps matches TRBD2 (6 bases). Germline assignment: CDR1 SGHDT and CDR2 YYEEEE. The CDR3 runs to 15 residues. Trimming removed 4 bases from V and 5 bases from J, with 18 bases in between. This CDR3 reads CASSLVDYLGETQYF. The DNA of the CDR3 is TGTGCCAGCAGCCTAGTGGACTACCTGGGGGAGACCCAGTACTTC.

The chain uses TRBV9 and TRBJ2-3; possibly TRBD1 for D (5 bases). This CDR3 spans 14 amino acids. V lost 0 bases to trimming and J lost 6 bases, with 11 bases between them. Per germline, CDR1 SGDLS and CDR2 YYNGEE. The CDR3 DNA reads TGTGCCAGCAGCGTAGAGGGGCTGGGTGATACGCAGTATTTT. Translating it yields CASSVEGLGDTQYF.

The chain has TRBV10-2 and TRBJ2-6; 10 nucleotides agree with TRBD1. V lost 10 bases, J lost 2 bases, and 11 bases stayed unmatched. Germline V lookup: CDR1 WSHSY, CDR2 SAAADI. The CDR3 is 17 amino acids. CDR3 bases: TGCGCCATCAGCATAAGACAGGGGGCGGCTGGGGCCAACGTCCTGACTTTC. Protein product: CAISIRQGAAGANVLTF.

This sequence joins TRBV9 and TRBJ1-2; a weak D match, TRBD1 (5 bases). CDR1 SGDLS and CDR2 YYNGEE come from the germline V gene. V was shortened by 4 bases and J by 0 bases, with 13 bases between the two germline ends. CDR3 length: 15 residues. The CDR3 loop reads CASSSLGRTNYGYTF. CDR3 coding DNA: TGTGCCAGCAGCTCCCTGGGACGGACTAACTATGGCTACACCTTC.

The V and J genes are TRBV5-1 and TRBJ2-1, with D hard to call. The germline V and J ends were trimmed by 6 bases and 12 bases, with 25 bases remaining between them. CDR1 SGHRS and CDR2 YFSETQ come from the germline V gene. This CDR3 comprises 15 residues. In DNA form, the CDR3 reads TGCGCCAGCATACCCCCTTATTCGGGTGAAGTGGTGCAGTTCTTC. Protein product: CASIPPYSGEVVQFF.